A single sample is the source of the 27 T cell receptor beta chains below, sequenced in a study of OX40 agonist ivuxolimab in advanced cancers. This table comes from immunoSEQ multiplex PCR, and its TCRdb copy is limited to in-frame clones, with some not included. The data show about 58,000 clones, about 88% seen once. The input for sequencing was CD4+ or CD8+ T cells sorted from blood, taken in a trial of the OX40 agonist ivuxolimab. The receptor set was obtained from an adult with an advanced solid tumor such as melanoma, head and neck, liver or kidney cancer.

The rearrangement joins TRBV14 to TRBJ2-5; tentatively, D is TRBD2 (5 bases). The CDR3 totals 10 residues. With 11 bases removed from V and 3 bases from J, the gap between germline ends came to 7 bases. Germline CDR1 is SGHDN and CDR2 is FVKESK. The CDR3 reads CAPGKETQYF. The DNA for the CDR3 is TGTGCCCCCGGGAAAGAGACCCAGTACTTC.

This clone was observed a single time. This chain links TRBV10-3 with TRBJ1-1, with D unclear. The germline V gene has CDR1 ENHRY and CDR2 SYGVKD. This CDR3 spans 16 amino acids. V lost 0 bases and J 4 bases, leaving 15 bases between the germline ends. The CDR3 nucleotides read TGTGCCATCAGTGAGTCTGGGAGGAGGTCCGGCACTGAAGCTTTCTTT. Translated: CAISESGRRSGTEAFF.

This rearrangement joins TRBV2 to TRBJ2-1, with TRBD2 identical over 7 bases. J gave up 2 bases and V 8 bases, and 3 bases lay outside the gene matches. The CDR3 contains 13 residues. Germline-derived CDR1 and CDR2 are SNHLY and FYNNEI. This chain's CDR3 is CASGLVPYNEQFF. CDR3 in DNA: TGTGCCAGCGGACTAGTCCCCTACAATGAGCAGTTCTTC. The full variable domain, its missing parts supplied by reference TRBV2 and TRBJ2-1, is EPEVTQTPSHQVTQMGQEVILRCVPISNHLYFYWYRQILGQKVEFLVSFYNNEISEKSEIFDDQFSVERPDGSNFTLKIRSTKLEDSAMYFCASGLVPYNEQFFGPGTRLTVL.

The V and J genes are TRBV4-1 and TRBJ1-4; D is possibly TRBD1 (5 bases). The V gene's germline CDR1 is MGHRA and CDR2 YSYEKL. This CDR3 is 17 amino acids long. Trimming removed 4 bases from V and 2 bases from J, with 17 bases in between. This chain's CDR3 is CASSRPPGARTNEKLFF. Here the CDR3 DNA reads TGCGCCAGCAGCCGCCCACCTGGGGCGCGGACTAATGAAAAACTGTTTTTT.

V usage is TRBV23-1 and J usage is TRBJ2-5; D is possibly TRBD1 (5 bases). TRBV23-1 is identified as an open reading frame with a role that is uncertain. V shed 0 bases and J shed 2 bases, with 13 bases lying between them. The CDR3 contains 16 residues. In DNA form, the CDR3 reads TGCGCCAGCAGTCAATCGGACAAAAACCCTCAAGAGACCCAGTACTTC. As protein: CASSQSDKNPQETQYF.

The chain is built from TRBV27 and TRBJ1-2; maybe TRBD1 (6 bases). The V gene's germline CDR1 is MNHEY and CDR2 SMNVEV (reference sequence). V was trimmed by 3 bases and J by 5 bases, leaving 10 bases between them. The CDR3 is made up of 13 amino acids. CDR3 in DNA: TGTGCCAGCAGTTTTCGGGGGGCATATGGCTACACCTTC. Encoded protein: CASSFRGAYGYTF.

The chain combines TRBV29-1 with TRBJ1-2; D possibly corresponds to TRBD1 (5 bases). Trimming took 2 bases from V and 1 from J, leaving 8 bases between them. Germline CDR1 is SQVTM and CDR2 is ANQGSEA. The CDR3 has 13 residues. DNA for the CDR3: TGCAGCGTTGAACGGGGGATTAACTATGGCTACACCTTC. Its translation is CSVERGINYGYTF.

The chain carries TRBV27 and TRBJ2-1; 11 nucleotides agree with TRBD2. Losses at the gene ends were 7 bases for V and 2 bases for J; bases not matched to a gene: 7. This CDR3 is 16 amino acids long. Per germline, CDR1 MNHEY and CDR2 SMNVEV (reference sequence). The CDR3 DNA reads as TGTGCCAGCACCATAAATAGCGGGAGGGCCTACAATGAGCAGTTCTTC. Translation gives CASTINSGRAYNEQFF.

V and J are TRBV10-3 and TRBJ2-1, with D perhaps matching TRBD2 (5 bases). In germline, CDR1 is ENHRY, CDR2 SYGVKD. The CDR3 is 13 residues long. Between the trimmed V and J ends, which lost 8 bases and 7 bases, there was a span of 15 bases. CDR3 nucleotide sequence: TGTGCCATCCGAGCGTCACCGGGGAATGAGCAGTTCTTC. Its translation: CAIRASPGNEQFF.

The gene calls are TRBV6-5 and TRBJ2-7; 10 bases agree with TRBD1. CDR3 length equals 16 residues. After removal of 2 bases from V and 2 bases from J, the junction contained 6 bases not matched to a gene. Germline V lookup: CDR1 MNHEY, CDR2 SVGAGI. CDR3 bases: TGTGCCAGCAGTTACGGTCGACAGGGGGCAACCTACGAGCAGTACTTC. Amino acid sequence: CASSYGRQGATYEQYF.

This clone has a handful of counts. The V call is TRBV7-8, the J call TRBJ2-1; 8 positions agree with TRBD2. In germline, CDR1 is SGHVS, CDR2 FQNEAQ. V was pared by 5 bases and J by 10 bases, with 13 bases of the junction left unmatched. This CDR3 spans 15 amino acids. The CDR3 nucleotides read TGTGCCAGCAGCCCCTGGACTAGCAGCTTTGAGGAGCAGTTCTTC. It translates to CASSPWTSSFEEQFF.

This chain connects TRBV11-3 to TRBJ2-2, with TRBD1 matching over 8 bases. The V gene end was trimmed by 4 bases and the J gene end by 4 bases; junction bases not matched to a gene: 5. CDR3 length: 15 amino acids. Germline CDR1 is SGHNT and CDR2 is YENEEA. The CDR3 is CASSYETGGTGELFF. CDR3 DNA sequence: TGTGCCAGCAGCTATGAAACAGGGGGCACCGGGGAGCTGTTTTTT.

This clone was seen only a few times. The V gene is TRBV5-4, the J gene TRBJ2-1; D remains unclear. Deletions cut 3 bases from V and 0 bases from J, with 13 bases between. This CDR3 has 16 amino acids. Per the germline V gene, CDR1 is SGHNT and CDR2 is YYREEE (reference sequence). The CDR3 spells CASSSAGLSSYNEQFF. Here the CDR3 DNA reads TGTGCCAGCAGCTCAGCTGGGCTTAGCTCCTACAATGAGCAGTTCTTC. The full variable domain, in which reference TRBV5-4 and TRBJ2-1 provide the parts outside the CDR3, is ETGVTQSPTHLIKTRGQQVTLRCSSQSGHNTVSWYQQALGQGPQFIFQYYREEENGRGNFPPRFSGLQFPNYSSELNVNALELDDSALYLCASSSAGLSSYNEQFFGPGTRLTVL.

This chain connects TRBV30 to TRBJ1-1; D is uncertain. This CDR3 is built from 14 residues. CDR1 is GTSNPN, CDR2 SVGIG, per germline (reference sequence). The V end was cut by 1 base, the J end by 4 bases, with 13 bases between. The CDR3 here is CAWSGRSDGTEAFF. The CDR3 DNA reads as TGTGCCTGGAGTGGGCGGTCCGACGGCACTGAAGCTTTCTTT.

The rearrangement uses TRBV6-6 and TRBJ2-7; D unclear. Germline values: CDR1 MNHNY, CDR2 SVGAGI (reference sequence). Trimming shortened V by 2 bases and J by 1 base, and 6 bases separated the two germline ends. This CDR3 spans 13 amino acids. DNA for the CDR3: TGTGCCAGCAGTTACGGCGGTTCCTACGAGCAGTACTTC. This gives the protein CASSYGGSYEQYF.

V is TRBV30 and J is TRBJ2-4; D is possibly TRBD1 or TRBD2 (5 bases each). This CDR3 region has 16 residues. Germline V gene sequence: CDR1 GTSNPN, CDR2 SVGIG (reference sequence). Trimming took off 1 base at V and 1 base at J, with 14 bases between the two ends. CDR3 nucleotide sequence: TGTGCCTGGAGTGACCATCCGGGGCTGGCCAAAAACATTCAGTACTTC. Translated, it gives CAWSDHPGLAKNIQYF.

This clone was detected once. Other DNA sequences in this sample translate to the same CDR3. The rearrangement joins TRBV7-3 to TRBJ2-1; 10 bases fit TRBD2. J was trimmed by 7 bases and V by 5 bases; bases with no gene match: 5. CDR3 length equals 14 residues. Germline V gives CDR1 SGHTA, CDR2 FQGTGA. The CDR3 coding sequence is TGTGCCAGCAGCCACGGGACTAGCGCAAATGAGCAGTTCTTC. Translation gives CASSHGTSANEQFF. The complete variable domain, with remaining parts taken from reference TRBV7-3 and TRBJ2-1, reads GAGVSQTPSNKVTEKGKYVELRCDPISGHTALYWYRQSLGQGPEFLIYFQGTGAADDSGLPNDRFFAVRPEGSVSTLKIQRTERGDSAVYLCASSHGTSANEQFFGPGTRLTVL.

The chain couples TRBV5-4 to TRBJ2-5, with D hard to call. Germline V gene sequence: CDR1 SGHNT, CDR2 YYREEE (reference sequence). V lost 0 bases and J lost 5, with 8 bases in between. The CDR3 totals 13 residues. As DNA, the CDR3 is TGTGCCAGCAGCTTGGAGGGTCGGGAGACCCAGTACTTC. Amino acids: CASSLEGRETQYF.

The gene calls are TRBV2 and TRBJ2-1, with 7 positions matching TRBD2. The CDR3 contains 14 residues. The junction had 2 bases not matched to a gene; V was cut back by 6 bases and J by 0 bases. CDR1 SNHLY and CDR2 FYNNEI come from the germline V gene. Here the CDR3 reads CASRGGSSYNEQFF. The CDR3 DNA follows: TGTGCCAGCAGGGGCGGGAGCTCCTACAATGAGCAGTTCTTC.

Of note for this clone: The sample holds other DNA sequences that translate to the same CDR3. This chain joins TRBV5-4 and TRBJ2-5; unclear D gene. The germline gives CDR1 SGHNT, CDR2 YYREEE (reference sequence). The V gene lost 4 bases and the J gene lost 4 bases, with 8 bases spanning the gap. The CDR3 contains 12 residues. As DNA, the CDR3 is TGTGCCAGCAGCCTGGAAGGAGAGACCCAGTACTTC. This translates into CASSLEGETQYF.

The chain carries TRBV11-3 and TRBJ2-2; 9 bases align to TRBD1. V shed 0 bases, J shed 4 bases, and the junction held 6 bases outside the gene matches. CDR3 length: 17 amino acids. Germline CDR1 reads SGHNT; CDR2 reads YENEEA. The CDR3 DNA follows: TGTGCCAGCAGCTTAGATCCGGGACAGGGCGGCACCGGGGAGCTGTTTTTT. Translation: CASSLDPGQGGTGELFF.

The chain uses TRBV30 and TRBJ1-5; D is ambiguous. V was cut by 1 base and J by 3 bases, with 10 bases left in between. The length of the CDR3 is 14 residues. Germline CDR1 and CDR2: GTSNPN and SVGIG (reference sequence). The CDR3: CAWSEGIFNQPQHF. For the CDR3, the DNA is TGTGCCTGGAGTGAAGGGATCTTCAATCAGCCCCAGCATTTT.

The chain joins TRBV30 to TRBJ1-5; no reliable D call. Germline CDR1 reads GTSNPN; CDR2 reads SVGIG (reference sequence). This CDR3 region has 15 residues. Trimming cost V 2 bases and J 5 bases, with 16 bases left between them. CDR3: CAWSSPGIYYQPQHF. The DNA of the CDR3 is TGTGCCTGGAGTTCCCCGGGGATTTATTATCAGCCCCAGCATTTT.

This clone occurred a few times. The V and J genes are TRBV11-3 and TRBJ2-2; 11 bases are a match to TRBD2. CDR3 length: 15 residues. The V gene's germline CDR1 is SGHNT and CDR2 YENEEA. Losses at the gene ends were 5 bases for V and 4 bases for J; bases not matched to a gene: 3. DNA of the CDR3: TGTGCCAGCAGCAAAGGACTAGCGGGCACCGGGGAGCTGTTTTTT. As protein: CASSKGLAGTGELFF.

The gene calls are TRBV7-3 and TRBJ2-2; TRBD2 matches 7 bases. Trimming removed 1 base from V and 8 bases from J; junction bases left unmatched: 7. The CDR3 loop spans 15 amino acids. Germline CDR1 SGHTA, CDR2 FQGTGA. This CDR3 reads CASSLRASGGGELFF. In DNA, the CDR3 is TGTGCCAGCAGCTTAAGGGCTAGCGGCGGAGGGGAGCTGTTTTTT. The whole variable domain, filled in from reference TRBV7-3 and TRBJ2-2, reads GAGVSQTPSNKVTEKGKYVELRCDPISGHTALYWYRQSLGQGPEFLIYFQGTGAADDSGLPNDRFFAVRPEGSVSTLKIQRTERGDSAVYLCASSLRASGGGELFFGEGSRLTVL.

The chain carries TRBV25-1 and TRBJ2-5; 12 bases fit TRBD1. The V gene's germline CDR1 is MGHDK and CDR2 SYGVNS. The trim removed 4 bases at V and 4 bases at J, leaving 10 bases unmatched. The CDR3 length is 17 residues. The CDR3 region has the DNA TGTGCCAGCAGTGCAGCACTAGGGACAGGGGGCAGAGAGACCCAGTACTTC. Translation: CASSAALGTGGRETQYF.

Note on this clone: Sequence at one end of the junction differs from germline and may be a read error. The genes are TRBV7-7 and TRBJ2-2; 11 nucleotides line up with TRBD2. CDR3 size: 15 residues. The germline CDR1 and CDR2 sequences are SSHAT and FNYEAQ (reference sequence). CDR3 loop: CASSSTSGTAGELFF. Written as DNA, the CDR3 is TGTGCTAGCAGCTCGACTAGCGGGACCGCCGGGGAGCTGTTTTTT. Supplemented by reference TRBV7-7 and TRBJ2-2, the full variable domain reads GAGVSQSPRYKVTKRGQDVTLRCDPISSHATLYWYQQALGQGPEFLTYFNYEAQPDKSGLPSDRFSAERPEGSISTLTIQRTEQRDSAMYRCASSSTSGTAGELFFGEGSRLTVL.